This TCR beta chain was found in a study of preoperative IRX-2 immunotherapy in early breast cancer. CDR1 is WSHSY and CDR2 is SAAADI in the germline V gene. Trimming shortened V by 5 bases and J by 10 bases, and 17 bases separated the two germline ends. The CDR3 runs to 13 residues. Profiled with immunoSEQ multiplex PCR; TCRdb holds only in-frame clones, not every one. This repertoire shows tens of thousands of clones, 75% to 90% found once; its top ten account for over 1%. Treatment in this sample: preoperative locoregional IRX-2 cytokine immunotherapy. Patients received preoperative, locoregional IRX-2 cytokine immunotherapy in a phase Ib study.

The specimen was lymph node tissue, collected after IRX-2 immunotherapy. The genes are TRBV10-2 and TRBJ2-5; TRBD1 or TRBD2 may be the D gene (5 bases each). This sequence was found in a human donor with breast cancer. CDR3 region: CASSTPGRPFQYF. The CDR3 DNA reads TGCGCCAGCAGTACCCCGGGACGACCATTCCAGTACTTC.